The 15 T cell receptor beta chains below all came from one sample that was sequenced in a study of long-term antiretroviral therapy in people with HIV. The assay used was immunoSEQ (version v3.0), run at survey level. Clones were sequenced by immunoSEQ multiplex PCR, and TCRdb holds only the in-frame ones, with some missing. The sample lists almost 20,000 clones; 80% were seen once. Sequences were derived from unsorted PBMCs, sampled 0.2 years after starting antiretroviral therapy. The source is a woman aged 40 to 55 with HIV.

This chain uses TRBV30 with TRBJ1-1; TRBD1 matches at 9 bases. The CDR3 is 14 residues long. Germline assignment: CDR1 GTSNPN and CDR2 SVGIG (reference sequence). J was trimmed by 0 bases and V by 4 bases; bases with no gene match: 3. CDR3: CAWKGQGMNTEAFF. As DNA, the CDR3 is TGTGCCTGGAAGGGACAGGGCATGAACACTGAAGCTTTCTTT.

As DNA, the CDR3 is TGTGCCAGCAGAAACCATAACTCCTACGAGCAGTACTTC. Amino acids: CASRNHNSYEQYF. The chain couples TRBV5-4 to TRBJ2-7; unclear D gene. Germline V gene data show CDR1 as SGHNT and CDR2 as YYREEE (reference sequence). The germline V and J ends were trimmed by 5 bases and 0 bases, with 9 bases remaining between them. This CDR3 region has 13 residues.

The J gene is TRBJ2-7, the V gene TRBV11-2; D is ambiguous. V lost 1 base, J lost 4 bases, and 5 bases lay in between. The CDR3 spans 12 residues. The germline V gene has CDR1 SGHAT and CDR2 FQNNGV. DNA of the CDR3: TGTGCCAGCAGCTTAGGAGATTACGAGCAGTACTTC. Amino acids: CASSLGDYEQYF.

J is TRBJ2-2 and V is TRBV6-1; weak D call: TRBD1 (5 bases). The V gene's germline CDR1 is MNHNS and CDR2 SASEGT. This CDR3 spans 17 amino acids. V was clipped by 2 bases and J by 5 bases, with 18 bases between them. CDR3 nucleotides: TGTGCCAGCAGTGAATGGAAAGGGGCCCCCGGGACCGGGGAGCTGTTTTTT. As protein: CASSEWKGAPGTGELFF.

The chain joins TRBV21-1 to TRBJ2-5. TRBV21-1 is an annotated pseudogene. The CDR3 contains 16 residues. CDR3: CASSLGPHRYQETQYF. In nucleotides, the CDR3 is TGTGCCAGCAGCTTAGGACCTCACCGGTACCAAGAGACCCAGTACTTC.

The rearrangement links TRBV6-1 to TRBJ1-5; TRBD1 matches 9 bases. Germline V lookup: CDR1 MNHNS, CDR2 SASEGT. V was pared by 8 bases and J by 6 bases, with 5 bases of the junction left unmatched. The CDR3 consists of 13 residues. The CDR3: CASRGQGGQPQHF. Written as DNA, the CDR3 is TGTGCCAGCCGGGGACAGGGCGGTCAGCCCCAGCATTTT.

This clone was recorded only once. The gene calls are TRBV5-4 and TRBJ2-7; 8 bases fit TRBD1. Germline V gene data show CDR1 as SGHNT and CDR2 as YYREEE (reference sequence). This CDR3 has 14 residues. J was trimmed by 0 bases and V by 5 bases; bases with no gene match: 4. In DNA form, the CDR3 reads TGTGCCAGCAGGCGACAGGGGAACTCCTACGAGCAGTACTTC. As protein: CASRRQGNSYEQYF.

This clone was detected only a few times. V is TRBV4-1 and J is TRBJ2-2, with D hard to call. Germline assignment: CDR1 MGHRA and CDR2 YSYEKL. Trimming left V 3 bases short and J 0 bases short, with 11 bases between. This CDR3 is 16 amino acids long. The CDR3 DNA reads as TGCGCCAGCAGCCAGGCCGACGGTTCGAACACCGGGGAGCTGTTTTTT. This codes for CASSQADGSNTGELFF.

This clone was seen once. This rearrangement joins TRBV7-2 to TRBJ2-1; 7 nucleotides line up with TRBD2. CDR3 size: 15 residues. Trimming took 7 bases from V and 0 from J; bases not matched to a gene: 6. CDR1 is SGHTA and CDR2 is FQGNSA in the germline V gene. The CDR3, as DNA: TGTGCCAGCACCAACGGGGGGAGCTCCTACAATGAGCAGTTCTTC. Translated: CASTNGGSSYNEQFF.

The gene calls are TRBV2 and TRBJ2-5; D not certain. Germline V gene sequence: CDR1 SNHLY, CDR2 FYNNEI. V lost 6 bases and J 3 bases, leaving 11 bases between the germline ends. The CDR3 is made up of 13 amino acids. The CDR3 spells CASSPEVEETQYF. For the CDR3, the DNA is TGTGCCAGCAGCCCCGAGGTAGAAGAGACCCAGTACTTC.

The chain recombines TRBV7-9 with TRBJ2-7, with D possibly TRBD2 on 6 matching bases. This CDR3 has 14 amino acids. The ends were cut back, 5 bases at V and 2 bases at J, with 13 bases in the middle. Germline lookup yields CDR1 SEHNR and CDR2 FQNEAQ (reference sequence). CDR3 DNA sequence: TGTGCCAGCAGCCCTCGAGCGGGCCCCTACGAGCAGTACTTC. As protein: CASSPRAGPYEQYF. Supplemented by reference TRBV7-9 and TRBJ2-7, the full variable domain reads DTGVSQNPRHKITKRGQNVTFRCDPISEHNRLYWYRQTLGQGPEFLTYFQNEAQLEKSRLLSDRFSAERPKGSFSTLEIQRTEQGDSAMYLCASSPRAGPYEQYFGPGTRLTVT.

J is TRBJ1-4 and V is TRBV2; D is undetermined. This CDR3 has 12 residues. V lost 9 bases, J lost 5 bases, and 10 bases lay in between. Germline CDR1 is SNHLY and CDR2 is FYNNEI. The CDR3 sequence is CARGRVNEKLFF. The CDR3 bases are TGTGCCAGAGGGAGAGTGAATGAAAAACTGTTTTTT.

The chain is built from TRBV6-5 and TRBJ1-4, with 9 bases identical to TRBD1. V lost 5 bases, J lost 7 bases, and 5 bases stayed unmatched. Looked up from germline, CDR1 is MNHEY and CDR2 is SVGAGI. CDR3 length: 14 residues. The CDR3 sequence: CASSRDRVTEKLFF. In nucleotides, the CDR3 is TGTGCCAGCAGTCGGGACAGGGTAACTGAAAAACTGTTTTTT.

J is TRBJ2-3 and V is TRBV5-1, with 9 bases fitting TRBD2. Germline trimming cut 0 bases from V and 1 base from J; bases unmatched to any gene: 9. The CDR3 has 18 residues. Germline CDR1 SGHRS, CDR2 YFSETQ. CDR3 nucleotides: TGCGCCAGCAGCTTGGGTCGCGGGGGGGCCTGGGGCACAGATACGCAGTATTTT. This encodes CASSLGRGGAWGTDTQYF.

CDR3 loop: CAWARAQMIYNEQFF. CDR3 in DNA: TGTGCCTGGGCCCGGGCACAGATGATTTACAATGAGCAGTTCTTC. The chain employs TRBV30 and TRBJ2-1; no clear D. CDR3 length: 15 residues. CDR1 is GTSNPN and CDR2 is SVGIG in the germline V gene (reference sequence). V lost 5 bases, J lost 4 bases, and 18 bases lay in between.